One and the same sample provided the 21 T cell receptor beta chains below, sequenced in a study of radiotherapy plus CTLA-4 blockade in lung cancer. TCRdb's table, derived via immunoSEQ multiplex PCR, lists solely in-frame clones and lacks some. This sample carries just under 45,000 clones, 65% to 70% of them seen once, and the ten largest clones take roughly 25%. The specimen was peripheral blood, collected from a patient treated with radiotherapy plus ipilimumab. These receptors were taken from a human donor with non-small cell lung cancer who had a partial response to radiotherapy plus ipilimumab.

The chain joins TRBV9 to TRBJ1-6, with D possibly matching TRBD1 (5 bases). Trimming removed 0 bases at V and 8 bases at J, with 12 bases between. CDR1 is SGDLS, CDR2 YYNGEE, per germline. The CDR3 has 15 amino acids. The CDR3 nucleotides are TGTGCCAGCAGCGTAGCGGGGGAAGGCTATTCACCCCTCCACTTT. Amino acids: CASSVAGEGYSPLHF.

The rearrangement uses TRBV5-1 and TRBJ1-4; D is possibly TRBD1 (5 bases). Trimming shortened V by 7 bases and J by 7 bases, and 11 bases separated the two germline ends. The CDR3 loop spans 12 amino acids. The germline V gene has CDR1 SGHRS and CDR2 YFSETQ. CDR3 protein: CASCREGEKLFF. The CDR3 coding sequence is TGCGCCAGCTGCAGGGAAGGTGAAAAACTGTTTTTT.

J is TRBJ1-5 and V is TRBV19; D is possibly TRBD1 (5 bases). CDR1 LNHDA and CDR2 SQIVND come from the germline V gene (reference sequence). The CDR3 is made up of 18 amino acids. V was trimmed by 3 bases and J by 0 bases, leaving 18 bases between them. Here the CDR3 reads CASSMVTSTGVSNQPQHF. DNA for the CDR3: TGTGCCAGTAGTATGGTTACGTCCACGGGGGTTAGCAATCAGCCCCAGCATTTT.

The V gene is TRBV2, the J gene TRBJ2-3, with D perhaps TRBD2 (5 bases). From germline, CDR1 is SNHLY and CDR2 FYNNEI. V was pared by 5 bases and J by 1 base, with 13 bases between. This CDR3 comprises 15 residues. CDR3 region: CASSYSGLGTDTQYF. In DNA form, the CDR3 reads TGTGCCAGCAGTTACAGCGGCCTGGGCACAGATACGCAGTATTTT.

This clone was observed once. A read error may account for a junction end that differs from germline. The gene calls are TRBV7-7 and TRBJ2-5; 7 nucleotides agree with TRBD2. The CDR3 runs 16 residues. The germline V gene has CDR1 SSHAT and CDR2 FNYEAQ (reference sequence). The CDR3 region is CASSLGAGVEYETQYF. CDR3 DNA: TGTGCTAGCAGCTTAGGGGCGGGGGTCGAATATGAGACCCAGTACTTC.

The sample holds a few counts of this clone. The chain joins TRBV6-1 to TRBJ2-7, with D maybe TRBD1 (5 bases). The CDR3 is 13 amino acids. V was pared by 8 bases and J by 2 bases, with 13 bases between. The germline gives CDR1 MNHNS, CDR2 SASEGT. Here the CDR3 reads CASGKGPTYEQYF. The CDR3, as DNA: TGTGCCAGCGGAAAGGGGCCTACCTACGAGCAGTACTTC.

This clone was recorded many times. The chain recombines TRBV18 with TRBJ1-4; a weak D match, TRBD1 (6 bases). The germline gives CDR1 KGHSH, CDR2 LQKENI. The CDR3 has 12 residues. The V and J ends lost 4 bases and 7 bases respectively, with 7 bases between them. This CDR3 is CASSQQGEKLFF. In nucleotides, the CDR3 is TGTGCCAGCTCACAACAGGGTGAAAAACTGTTTTTT.

The chain couples TRBV18 to TRBJ2-7, with TRBD1 matching 10 bases. This CDR3 comprises 14 residues. CDR1 and CDR2 from the germline V gene are KGHSH and LQKENI. Trimming cost V 3 bases and J 3 bases; bases outside gene matches: 2. The CDR3 coding sequence is TGTGCCAGCTCACCGACAGGGGGCGGCTACGAGCAGTACTTC. Protein: CASSPTGGGYEQYF.

In this sample, this clone turned up a few times. The V and J genes are TRBV16 and TRBJ2-7; D may be TRBD1 (6 bases). There are 14 residues in the CDR3. Looked up from germline, CDR1 is KGHSY and CDR2 is FQNENV. The ends were cut back, 5 bases at V and 0 bases at J, with 11 bases in the middle. The CDR3 DNA reads as TGTGCCAGCAGCGACTACAGGGTCTCCTACGAGCAGTACTTC. This encodes CASSDYRVSYEQYF.

This clone has just one count. The V and J genes are TRBV27 and TRBJ2-5; D is undetermined. Per the germline V gene, CDR1 is MNHEY and CDR2 is SMNVEV (reference sequence). Trimming stripped 5 bases from V and 2 bases from J, with 9 bases between. The CDR3 contains 13 residues. The CDR3 coding sequence is TGTGCCAGCAGTCCTCAGGTTCAAGAGACCCAGTACTTC. Translated, it gives CASSPQVQETQYF.

This chain joins TRBV2 and TRBJ2-2; no reliable D call. The CDR3 extends over 14 amino acids. Between the trimmed V and J ends, which lost 7 bases and 1 base, there was a span of 10 bases. CDR1 and CDR2 (germline): SNHLY, FYNNEI. DNA for the CDR3: TGTGCCAGCAAAGATTCAGGGAACACCGGGGAGCTGTTTTTT. It translates to CASKDSGNTGELFF.

The chain combines TRBV7-9 with TRBJ1-1; D is unresolved. The CDR3 is 14 residues long. Germline lookup yields CDR1 SEHNR and CDR2 FQNEAQ (reference sequence). V lost 5 bases, J lost 5 bases, and 15 bases lay in between. The CDR3 DNA sequence: TGTGCCAGCAGCCCTCGTAATATGCAGACTGAAGCTTTCTTT. Amino acid sequence: CASSPRNMQTEAFF.

The chain couples TRBV30 to TRBJ2-1; 9 nucleotides match TRBD2. In germline, CDR1 is GTSNPN, CDR2 SVGIG (reference sequence). Unmatched junction bases numbered 4, after V lost 0 bases and J lost 7 bases. The CDR3 contains 14 residues. For the CDR3, the DNA is TGTGCCTGGAGTGTGGAAGCGGGAGGTAATGAGCAGTTCTTC. Protein sequence: CAWSVEAGGNEQFF.

The chain combines TRBV5-8 with TRBJ1-1; 10 bases line up with TRBD1. CDR3 length: 15 residues. J gave up 1 base and V 0 bases, and 0 bases lay outside the gene matches. CDR1 and CDR2 from the germline V gene are SGHTS and YDEGEE. CDR3 sequence (DNA): TGTGCCAGCAGCTTGGGGACAGGGGGGAACACTGAAGCTTTCTTT. Its protein product is CASSLGTGGNTEAFF.

The CDR3 spells CASQKASGLRDEQFF. CDR3 nucleotide sequence: TGTGCCAGCCAAAAAGCTAGCGGGCTCCGGGATGAGCAGTTCTTC. The chain carries TRBV5-4 and TRBJ2-1, with 8 bases identical to TRBD2. Trimming took 7 bases from V and 8 from J; bases not matched to a gene: 14. CDR1 SGHNT and CDR2 YYREEE come from the germline V gene (reference sequence). The CDR3 covers 15 residues.

The V gene is TRBV29-1, the J gene TRBJ2-1; 14 bases map to TRBD2. The germline gives CDR1 SQVTM, CDR2 ANQGSEA. After removal of 5 bases from V and 1 base from J, the junction contained 4 bases not matched to a gene. The CDR3 is 16 amino acids. CDR3 DNA: TGCAGCGTTCCCGGGACTAGCGGGGGTTCCTACAATGAGCAGTTCTTC. It translates to CSVPGTSGGSYNEQFF.

This clone has only one observation. CDR3 amino acids: CASSQQTGLHEQYF. CDR3 DNA sequence: TGTGCCAGCAGCCAGCAGACAGGGCTACACGAGCAGTACTTC. The chain couples TRBV7-2 to TRBJ2-7, with 7 bases fitting TRBD1. CDR3 length: 14 amino acids. V dropped 5 bases and J dropped 5; count of bases not matched to a gene: 9. CDR1 is SGHTA and CDR2 is FQGNSA in the germline V gene.

The J gene is TRBJ2-5, the V gene TRBV5-1; a possible D gene is TRBD2 (5 bases). This CDR3 region has 14 residues. CDR1 is SGHRS, CDR2 YFSETQ, per germline. V lost 0 bases to trimming and J lost 2 bases, with 8 bases between them. CDR3 region: CASSLEGRQETQYF. Written as DNA, the CDR3 is TGCGCCAGCAGCTTGGAAGGGAGACAAGAGACCCAGTACTTC.

CDR3 sequence (DNA): TGTGCCAGCAGCTTGCAAGGCAGGGAAGGAGAGACCCAGTACTTC. Protein sequence: CASSLQGREGETQYF. The chain joins TRBV7-9 to TRBJ2-5; weak D call: TRBD1 (5 bases). The CDR3 covers 15 residues. Per germline, CDR1 SEHNR and CDR2 FQNEAQ (reference sequence). Trimming shortened V by 3 bases and J by 4 bases, and 15 bases separated the two germline ends.

V usage is TRBV18 and J usage is TRBJ2-5, with TRBD1 as a possible D gene (5 bases). The CDR3 totals 18 residues. Deletions cut 3 bases from V and 1 base from J, with 21 bases between. Per germline, CDR1 KGHSH and CDR2 LQKENI. The DNA for the CDR3 is TGTGCCAGCTCACCTCCTTCGACAGCCAACGTTTTCCAAGAGACCCAGTACTTC. Its protein is CASSPPSTANVFQETQYF.

At least ten counts were recorded for this clone. The chain is built from TRBV19 and TRBJ1-4; tentatively, D is TRBD1 (5 bases). The CDR3 has 13 amino acids. Trimming removed 5 bases from V and 8 bases from J, with 12 bases in between. Germline V lookup: CDR1 LNHDA, CDR2 SQIVND (reference sequence). The CDR3 is CASSVDIGEKLFF. CDR3 bases: TGTGCCAGTAGTGTGGACATCGGGGAAAAACTGTTTTTT. Using reference TRBV19 and TRBJ1-4 for the parts outside the CDR3, the full variable domain is DGGITQSPKYLFRKEGQNVTLSCEQNLNHDAMYWYRQDPGQGLRLIYYSQIVNDFQKGDIAEGYSVSREKKESFPLTVTSAQKNPTAFYLCASSVDIGEKLFFGSGTQLSVL.